The 26 T cell receptor beta chains presented below share a single source sample, sequenced in a study of regulatory T cells in long-lasting Graves disease. Libraries of TCR beta came from iRepertoire HTBI primers plus Arm-PCR of CDR3 regions. TCRdb recomputed calls from the multiplex PCR reads with MiXCR, one row per CDR3 protein. The sample includes about 440,000 distinct CDR3 sequences, less than 20% of them seen just once. Time point described: newly diagnosed GD, antithyroid drugs for less than 3 months. Scientists built the TCR library using RNA that was extracted from PBMCs. This same sample was also taken into another study, of T cells in Graves' hyperthyroidism and ophthalmopathy.

Sample: peripheral blood mononuclear cells (PBMCs), taken at new diagnosis, from a patient treated with antithyroid drugs. These receptors all stem from a woman aged 25-40 years with Graves disease.

To note about this clonotype: Possible read error: a much larger clone is one base away. The chain recombines TRBV5-1 with TRBJ2-2, with TRBD2 as a possible D gene (5 bases). CDR3 length equals 13 residues. Germline values: CDR1 SGHRS, CDR2 YFSETQ. CDR3 loop: CASRDPNTGEPFF. The CDR3 DNA is TGCGCCAGCAGGGATCCAAACACCGGGGAGCCGTTTTTT.

This clonotype was picked up many times. This chain uses TRBV2 with TRBJ2-5; D call uncertain. Deletions cut 6 bases from V and 7 bases from J, with 12 bases between. CDR3 size: 12 residues. Per germline, CDR1 SNHLY and CDR2 FYNNEI. The CDR3 spells CASREPVGTQYF. The CDR3 DNA is TGTGCCAGCAGGGAACCGGTAGGGACCCAGTACTTC. Filled out from reference TRBV2 and TRBJ2-5, the complete variable domain reads EPEVTQTPSHQVTQMGQEVILRCVPISNHLYFYWYRQILGQKVEFLVSFYNNEISEKSEIFDDQFSVERPDGSNFTLKIRSTKLEDSAMYFCASREPVGTQYFGPGTRLLVL.

This clonotype was counted at least ten times. V is TRBV28 and J is TRBJ1-1, with D maybe TRBD1 (6 bases). CDR3 length: 14 amino acids. V lost 3 bases and J 6 bases, leaving 14 bases between the germline ends. Germline V CDR1 and CDR2: MDHEN, SYDVKM. The CDR3 DNA follows: TGTGCCAGCAGTTTCTCAGGGGCCTGGGCTGAAGCTTTCTTT. As protein: CASSFSGAWAEAFF.

This clonotype showed up just a few times. Being one base from a much bigger clone, this may be a read error. The gene calls are TRBV6-2 or TRBV6-3 and TRBJ1-2; 8 nucleotides align to TRBD1. Losses at the gene ends were 4 bases for V and 4 bases for J; bases not matched to a gene: 8. This CDR3 spans 15 amino acids. Germline lookup yields CDR1 MNHEY and CDR2 SVGEGT. The CDR3 coding sequence is TGTGCCAGCAGTTCTCAGACAGGGGCCATCTATGGCTACACCTTC. Translated, it gives CASSSQTGAIYGYTF.

At least ten counts were recorded for this clonotype. The chain recombines TRBV11-2 with TRBJ1-4; weak D call: TRBD1 (5 bases). V lost 5 bases, J lost 10 bases, and 14 bases lay in between. The germline CDR1 and CDR2 sequences are SGHAT and FQNNGV. This CDR3 region has 13 residues. This CDR3 reads CASSPKHGGKLFF. The CDR3 DNA is TGTGCCAGCAGCCCCAAACATGGGGGAAAACTGTTTTTT.

The rearrangement links TRBV20-1 to TRBJ1-5; D uncertain. Between the trimmed V and J ends, which lost 2 bases and 8 bases, there was a span of 7 bases. The length of the CDR3 is 11 residues. The germline V gene has CDR1 DFQATT and CDR2 SNEGSKA (reference sequence). The CDR3 bases are TGCAGTGCTAGACATGAGAAGCCCCAGCATTTT. Protein sequence: CSARHEKPQHF.

This clonotype has a count of ten or more. The chain couples TRBV29-1 to TRBJ2-3; D gene ambiguous. The CDR3 has 15 amino acids. Trimming shortened V by 1 base and J by 3 bases, and 14 bases separated the two germline ends. Germline CDR1 is SQVTM and CDR2 is ANQGSEA. The CDR3 sequence is CSVEVGDRRTDTQYF. Here the CDR3 DNA reads TGCAGCGTTGAAGTCGGCGACCGCCGTACAGATACGCAGTATTTT.

The chain combines TRBV7-2 with TRBJ1-2; TRBD1 agrees at 7 bases. J gave up 6 bases and V 5 bases, and 9 bases lay outside the gene matches. This CDR3 comprises 14 residues. The V gene's germline CDR1 is SGHTA and CDR2 FQGNSA. The CDR3 sequence is CASSPPTGIDGYTF. The DNA for the CDR3 is TGTGCCAGCAGCCCCCCGACAGGGATCGATGGCTACACCTTC.

This clonotype came up a few times. This chain uses TRBV20-1 with TRBJ2-7, with 8 bases identical to TRBD2. The CDR3 is 14 residues long. Germline CDR1 and CDR2: DFQATT and SNEGSKA (reference sequence). The ends lost 3 bases at V and 2 bases at J; junction bases unmatched: 6. CDR3 DNA sequence: TGCAGTGCTAGGCGGCCGGGACTAGCCTACGAGCAGTACTTC. This encodes CSARRPGLAYEQYF.

Only a few counts were recorded for this clonotype. Since a much larger clone is just one base distant, this may be a read error. The chain is built from TRBV11-2 and TRBJ2-7; TRBD2 might be the D (6 bases). Trimming shortened V by 5 bases and J by 7 bases, and 21 bases separated the two germline ends. Germline lookup yields CDR1 SGHAT and CDR2 FQNNGV. This CDR3 is 15 amino acids long. CDR3 residues: CASSLRLDLWHEQYF. CDR3 in DNA: TGTGCCAGCAGCCTAAGACTAGACCTTTGGCATGAGCAGTACTTC.

This clonotype was counted many times. The chain joins TRBV5-1 to TRBJ2-1; D remains ambiguous. The CDR3 is 13 residues long. The germline V and J ends were trimmed by 0 bases and 12 bases, with 13 bases remaining between them. Germline CDR1 reads SGHRS; CDR2 reads YFSETQ. CDR3 sequence reads: CASSLGVGSLQFF. In DNA, the CDR3 is TGCGCCAGCAGCTTGGGGGTGGGATCATTGCAGTTCTTC.

For this clonotype: Possible read error: a much larger clone is one base away. The chain is built from TRBV2 and TRBJ2-2, with D hard to call. CDR3 length equals 14 residues. The germline V gene encodes CDR1 SNHLY and CDR2 FYNNEI. Trimming removed 6 bases from V and 4 bases from J, with 12 bases in between. The CDR3 nucleotides read TGTGCCAGCAGGTTACTCCTTAGCACCGGGGAGCTGTTTTTT. Amino acid sequence: CASRLLLSTGELFF. Full variable domain (rest looked up from reference TRBV2 and TRBJ2-2): EPEVTQTPSHQVTQMGQEVILRCVPISNHLYFYWYRQILGQKVEFLVSFYNNEISEKSEIFDDQFSVERPDGSNFTLKIRSTKLEDSAMYFCASRLLLSTGELFFGEGSRLTVL.

This clonotype has more than one count but fewer than ten. The chain combines TRBV9 with TRBJ2-1, with 7 bases matching TRBD2. From germline, CDR1 is SGDLS and CDR2 YYNGEE. This CDR3 region has 15 residues. The trim removed 4 bases at V and 9 bases at J, leaving 13 bases unmatched. For the CDR3, the DNA is TGTGCCAGCAGCCAACTTCCGGGACTAATCGCTGAGCAGTTCTTC. Encoded protein: CASSQLPGLIAEQFF. Looking up the rest from reference TRBV9 and TRBJ2-1 gives the full variable domain: DSGVTQTPKHLITATGQRVTLRCSPRSGDLSVYWYQQSLDQGLQFLIQYYNGEERAKGNILERFSAQQFPDLHSELNLSSLELGDSALYFCASSQLPGLIAEQFFGPGTRLTVL.

This clonotype showed up just a few times. The chain recombines TRBV27 with TRBJ1-4, with D unresolved. The CDR3 runs 14 residues. Germline CDR1 and CDR2: MNHEY and SMNVEV (reference sequence). With 3 bases removed from V and 8 bases from J, the gap between germline ends came to 13 bases. The CDR3 bases are TGTGCCAGCAGTTTTGGCAGGATGACCGAAAAACTGTTTTTT. It is translated as CASSFGRMTEKLFF.

This clonotype was detected many times. The chain carries TRBV7-2 and TRBJ2-5; 7 positions agree with TRBD2. This CDR3 contains 15 residues. Germline-derived CDR1 and CDR2 are SGHTA and FQGNSA. The V segment lost 1 base and the J segment 6 bases; nucleotides outside the gene matches: 8. The CDR3 sequence is CASSLGGGSAKTQYF. The CDR3, as DNA: TGTGCCAGCAGCTTAGGGGGCGGGAGTGCGAAGACCCAGTACTTC.

This clonotype was observed many times. The rearrangement uses TRBV20-1 and TRBJ2-1, with D perhaps TRBD2 (5 bases). Trimming took off 0 bases at V and 3 bases at J, with 12 bases between the two ends. The germline V gene has CDR1 DFQATT and CDR2 SNEGSKA (reference sequence). This CDR3 has 15 amino acids. This chain's CDR3 is CSAREGQGGYNEQFF. The CDR3 DNA reads as TGCAGTGCTAGAGAGGGTCAAGGAGGCTACAATGAGCAGTTCTTC.

The chain couples TRBV27 to TRBJ1-5; D call uncertain. The V gene lost 6 bases and the J gene lost 7 bases, with 13 bases spanning the gap. Germline V gene data show CDR1 as MNHEY and CDR2 as SMNVEV (reference sequence). The CDR3 is made up of 13 amino acids. Here the CDR3 reads CASRGSSYQPQHF. In DNA, the CDR3 is TGTGCCAGCAGAGGGTCAAGCTACCAGCCCCAGCATTTT.

CDR3 nucleotide sequence: TGTGCCAGCAGCGAGAGTGACAGGGGAGCAACTGAAGCTTTCTTT. Its protein is CASSESDRGATEAFF. The rearrangement links TRBV9 to TRBJ1-1; 8 bases match TRBD1. V lost 3 bases to trimming and J lost 5 bases; unmatched junction nucleotides: 9. Germline CDR1 SGDLS, CDR2 YYNGEE. The CDR3 covers 15 residues.

This clonotype was counted many times. V and J are TRBV29-1 and TRBJ1-1; D is perhaps TRBD1 (5 bases). The CDR3 sequence is 14 residues long. Trimming pared 6 bases from V and 3 bases from J, leaving 17 bases between. CDR1 and CDR2 (germline): SQVTM, ANQGSEA. This CDR3 reads CSVTSGRWYTEAFF. In nucleotides, the CDR3 is TGCAGCGTCACCTCGGGGCGGTGGTACACTGAAGCTTTCTTT.

This clonotype was observed a handful of times. The rearrangement uses TRBV10-3 and TRBJ2-7; 7 nucleotides line up with TRBD2. Germline V gene data show CDR1 as ENHRY and CDR2 as SYGVKD. The CDR3 consists of 14 residues. J gave up 5 bases and V 3 bases, and 7 bases lay outside the gene matches. CDR3 DNA sequence: TGTGCCATCAGTGAACGGCGGGAGCTAAACGAGCAGTACTTC. Residues: CAISERRELNEQYF.

The sample holds many counts of this clonotype. The CDR3 loop is CASSLSPSLSNYGYTF. Here the CDR3 DNA reads TGCGCCAGCAGCTTGTCCCCCAGCCTGTCTAACTATGGCTACACCTTC. This chain connects TRBV5-1 to TRBJ1-2, with D hard to call. Germline V gene data show CDR1 as SGHRS and CDR2 as YFSETQ. V dropped 1 base and J dropped 0 bases, with 13 bases sitting between them. CDR3 length: 16 residues.

This clonotype was observed at least ten times. V is TRBV27 and J is TRBJ2-7, with D unclear. V shed 5 bases and J shed 0 bases, with 23 bases lying between them. Germline V gene sequence: CDR1 MNHEY, CDR2 SMNVEV (reference sequence). CDR3 length equals 18 residues. The CDR3, as DNA: TGTGCCAGCAGTAACTTTATGTTGGCAGCCGGAATCTCCTACGAGCAGTACTTC. It codes for CASSNFMLAAGISYEQYF.

This clonotype was counted only a few times. The rearrangement joins TRBV28 to TRBJ1-2; D perhaps matches TRBD1 (6 bases). The CDR3 is 16 amino acids. Germline assignment: CDR1 MDHEN and CDR2 SYDVKM. Trimming removed 7 bases from V and 2 bases from J, with 20 bases in between. The CDR3 protein is CASTSEPGTPNYGYTF. The DNA for the CDR3 is TGTGCCAGCACCTCGGAGCCCGGGACACCCAACTATGGCTACACCTTC.

There are many counts of this clonotype. In DNA, the CDR3 is TGTGCTAGTGGTCAGGGGACAGGCACTGAAGCTTTCTTT. Protein sequence: CASGQGTGTEAFF. The J gene is TRBJ1-1, the V gene TRBV12-5, with 8 bases that match TRBD1. Per germline, CDR1 LGHNT and CDR2 FRNRAP. This CDR3 has 13 residues. V trimming: 5 bases; J trimming: 4 bases; junction bases outside the gene matches: 3.

The V call is TRBV7-9, the J call TRBJ2-1, with 7 nucleotides matching TRBD1. Trimming removed 0 bases from V and 8 bases from J; junction bases left unmatched: 1. The length of the CDR3 is 13 residues. Germline V gives CDR1 SEHNR, CDR2 FQNEAQ (reference sequence). The CDR3 coding sequence is TGTGCCAGCAGCTTAGCAGGGGGCGATGAGCAGTTCTTC. Protein product: CASSLAGGDEQFF.

This clonotype was seen many times. The rearrangement links TRBV2 to TRBJ2-1; 9 nucleotides align to TRBD2. From germline, CDR1 is SNHLY and CDR2 FYNNEI. This CDR3 spans 14 amino acids. Losses at the gene ends were 4 bases for V and 10 bases for J; bases not matched to a gene: 8. In nucleotides, the CDR3 is TGTGCCAGCAGTGGCGGGAGGGCCGTCGGCGAGCAGTTCTTC. Translation gives CASSGGRAVGEQFF.